This T cell receptor (beta chain) was captured in a study of blood T cell repertoires in COVID-19. Study background: Sites across the United States, Italy and Spain contributed samples from acute and convalescent COVID-19. Sample material is recorded as cDNA or gDNA derived from T cells, B-cell-depleted T cells, or PBMCs.

Germline V gene data show CDR1 as SEHNR and CDR2 as FQNEAQ (reference sequence). The J segment lost 2 bases and the V segment lost 3 bases, leaving 2 bases of the junction unmatched. The CDR3 totals 14 residues. As processed by the authors: Cell counts per sample came from amplifying reference gene primers. The repertoire was sequenced with immunoSEQ multiplex PCR; TCRdb's copy has only in-frame clones and lacks some. That table supplies the V and J calls and clone size; D and trimming were determined from the DNA. This sample has approximately 230,000 clones, with around 83% found just once. With regard to this clone: This CDR3 is also generated by other DNA sequences in the sample.

The sequencing input was peripheral blood. The chain carries TRBV7-9 and TRBJ2-7; TRBD1 aligns across 9 bases. The TCR originated in a man aged 80 or over with acute or convalescent COVID-19. As DNA, the CDR3 is TGTGCCAGCAGCTTGGGACAGGGAACCTACGAGCAGTACTTC. Translating gives CASSLGQGTYEQYF. The whole variable domain, remainder taken from reference TRBV7-9 and TRBJ2-7, is DTGVSQNPRHKITKRGQNVTFRCDPISEHNRLYWYRQTLGQGPEFLTYFQNEAQLEKSRLLSDRFSAERPKGSFSTLEIQRTEQGDSAMYLCASSLGQGTYEQYFGPGTRLTVT.